Each of the 27 T cell receptor beta chains below was sequenced from the same sample in a study of early T cells in non-severe SARS-CoV-2 infection. Each CDR3 protein gets one entry after TCRdb re-called the 5' RACE reads with MiXCR. The sample comprises 70,000 to 85,000 distinct CDR3 sequences, 12% of which are singletons, and roughly 2.6% rests with the top ten. Sequencing input: whole blood. The receptor source for this set is an adult who was a healthcare worker with PCR-confirmed SARS-CoV-2 infection or an uninfected control (not recorded which).

This clonotype showed up just a few times. The rearrangement joins TRBV21-1 to TRBJ1-5; the D call of TRBD1 is as the table states it, not checked on the DNA. TRBV21-1 is flagged as a pseudogene. The CDR3 covers 17 residues. This CDR3 is CASSARTGCRSNQPQHF. In nucleotides, the CDR3 is TGTGCCAGCAGCGCCCGGACAGGGTGTCGGAGCAATCAGCCCCAGCATTTT.

The chain has TRBV6-2 or TRBV6-3 and TRBJ1-1, with D perhaps matching TRBD1 (5 bases). The V gene lost 8 bases and the J gene lost 3 bases, with 16 bases spanning the gap. The CDR3 length is 14 residues. Germline CDR1 reads MNHEY; CDR2 reads SVGEGT. The CDR3: CASSPRDGDTEAFF. The CDR3 region has the DNA TGTGCCAGCTCTCCCCGGGACGGGGACACTGAAGCTTTCTTT.

This clonotype was seen more than once but under ten times. This chain links TRBV7-9 with TRBJ2-5; a possible D gene is TRBD2 (6 bases). CDR1 SEHNR and CDR2 FQNEAQ come from the germline V gene (reference sequence). The CDR3 length is 16 residues. V shed 10 bases and J shed 4 bases, with 25 bases lying between them. The CDR3 spells CAIRPRDFDEGETQYF. In nucleotides, the CDR3 is TGTGCCATTCGACCCCGGGACTTTGACGAGGGAGAGACCCAGTACTTC.

The chain links TRBV5-1 to TRBJ2-7, with D perhaps TRBD1 (5 bases). V dropped 3 bases and J dropped 3 bases, with 13 bases sitting between them. The CDR3 totals 14 residues. Germline V CDR1 and CDR2: SGHRS, YFSETQ. The CDR3 coding sequence is TGCGCCAGCAGCTCTGACAGTGCGCTCTACGAGCAGTACTTC. This encodes CASSSDSALYEQYF.

This clonotype has just a few counts. The gene calls are TRBV3-1 and TRBJ2-7; 11 bases are shared with TRBD1. Germline CDR1 LGHDT, CDR2 YNNKEL (reference sequence). There are 13 residues in the CDR3. Trimming cost V 4 bases and J 5 bases; bases outside gene matches: 1. The CDR3 here is CASSRTGGNEQYF. The CDR3 DNA is TGTGCCAGCAGCCGGACAGGGGGCAACGAGCAGTACTTC.

Remarks on this clonotype: A read error may be the cause here, since a much bigger clone is one base away. The genes are TRBV7-3 and TRBJ1-1, with D possibly TRBD1 on 5 matching bases. CDR3 length equals 13 residues. Germline-derived CDR1 and CDR2 are SGHTA and FQGTGA. For the CDR3, the DNA is TGTGCCACCTCAAGAGGACACAACACTGAAGCTTTATTT. Protein sequence: CATSRGHNTEALF.

This clonotype was counted ten times or more. V usage is TRBV27 and J usage is TRBJ2-2, with TRBD2 matching 12 bases. The germline V gene has CDR1 MNHEY and CDR2 SMNVEV (reference sequence). The CDR3 loop spans 17 amino acids. Germline trimming cut 5 bases from V and 8 bases from J; bases unmatched to any gene: 12. The DNA of the CDR3 is TGTGCCAGCAGTCCAGGCCCTAGCGGGAGGGCCCGTGGGGAGCTGTTTTTT. This gives the protein CASSPGPSGRARGELFF.

About this clonotype itself: A read error may produce the germline difference seen at one junction end. The chain couples TRBV11-2 to TRBJ2-3; the match to TRBD2 covers 13 bases. From germline, CDR1 is SGHAT and CDR2 FQNNGV. The length of the CDR3 is 17 residues. The CDR3, as DNA: TGTGTCAGCAGCTCCCGGACTAGCGGGGGACCCACAGATACGCAGTATTTT. Its translation: CVSSSRTSGGPTDTQYF.

This clonotype was detected a few times. This chain links TRBV18 with TRBJ1-2; no reliable D call. There are 11 residues in the CDR3. V was pared by 6 bases and J by 6 bases, with 8 bases between. The germline CDR1 and CDR2 sequences are KGHSH and LQKENI. The CDR3 sequence is CASSPADGYTF. In nucleotides, the CDR3 is TGTGCCAGCTCCCCGGCCGATGGCTACACCTTC.

This clonotype has just a few counts. The CDR3 region has the DNA TGTGCCAGCAGCAAGACAGGGGCCACAGATACGCAGTATTTT. Amino acids: CASSKTGATDTQYF. The chain couples TRBV5-4 to TRBJ2-3, with 8 positions matching TRBD1. The V and J ends lost 4 bases and 2 bases, in that order; junction bases with no gene match: 3. This CDR3 is 14 amino acids long. The V gene's germline CDR1 is SGHNT and CDR2 YYREEE (reference sequence).

This clonotype was observed a handful of times. The V call is TRBV6-6, the J call TRBJ2-7; 11 bases align to TRBD2. Germline V gene sequence: CDR1 MNHNY, CDR2 SVGAGI (reference sequence). V dropped 0 bases and J dropped 5; count of bases not matched to a gene: 6. This CDR3 comprises 16 residues. In nucleotides, the CDR3 is TGTGCCAGCAGTTACTCGTTAGCGGGAGGGCCAAACGAGCAGTACTTC. Translation: CASSYSLAGGPNEQYF.

The chain couples TRBV3-1 to TRBJ1-3; D ambiguous. Germline-derived CDR1 and CDR2 are LGHDT and YNNKEL (reference sequence). This CDR3 contains 15 residues. V was shortened by 1 base and J by 2 bases, with 9 bases between the two germline ends. The CDR3 nucleotides read TGTGCCAGCAGCCAAGGGGGATTCCCTGGAAACACCATATATTTT. It translates to CASSQGGFPGNTIYF.

This sequence joins TRBV25-1 and TRBJ1-1; D is possibly TRBD1 (5 bases). The CDR3 has 15 residues. Looked up from germline, CDR1 is MGHDK and CDR2 is SYGVNS. The V end was cut by 3 bases, the J end by 1 base, with 12 bases between. CDR3 bases: TGTGCCAGCAGTGATGGGGGACTGCAGAACACTGAAGCTTTCTTT. It specifies CASSDGGLQNTEAFF. Full variable domain (outside the CDR3, taken from reference TRBV25-1 and TRBJ1-1): EADIYQTPRYLVIGTGKKITLECSQTMGHDKMYWYQQDPGMELHLIHYSYGVNSTEKGDLSSESTVSRIRTEHFPLTLESARPSHTSQYLCASSDGGLQNTEAFFGQGTRLTVV.

Many counts were recorded for this clonotype. This chain uses TRBV4-2 with TRBJ2-3; D gene uncertain. The CDR3 runs 13 residues. Trimming pared 5 bases from V and 3 bases from J, leaving 9 bases between. CDR1 is LGHNA, CDR2 YNFKEQ, per germline. CDR3 nucleotides: TGTGCCAGCAGCACCCCGGAAACAGATACGCAGTATTTT. Translated, it gives CASSTPETDTQYF.

This chain's CDR3 is CSVIGGLPSGNTIYF. For the CDR3, the DNA is TGCAGCGTTATAGGCGGGCTCCCCTCTGGAAACACCATATATTTT. The chain is built from TRBV29-1 and TRBJ1-3, with D unresolved. The CDR3 consists of 15 residues. Trimming stripped 5 bases from V and 0 bases from J, with 14 bases between. Germline CDR1 and CDR2: SQVTM and ANQGSEA.

Ten or more counts support this clonotype. The V gene is TRBV12-3 or TRBV12-4, the J gene TRBJ2-4; 9 bases are shared with TRBD1. The CDR3 loop spans 13 amino acids. J lost 9 bases, V lost 7 bases, and 7 bases had no gene match. This CDR3 reads CASNLQGASIQYF. The CDR3 region has the DNA TGTGCCAGCAACCTACAGGGGGCTAGCATTCAGTACTTC.

In its sample, this clonotype was seen many times. The rearrangement joins TRBV11-2 to TRBJ2-7; D remains ambiguous. Trimming cost V 4 bases and J 2 bases, with 15 bases left between them. CDR3 length: 15 residues. CDR1 and CDR2 (germline): SGHAT, FQNNGV. In DNA, the CDR3 is TGTGCCAGCAGCTCGTTGAAAGAGGCCCCCTACGAGCAGTACTTC. Translating gives CASSSLKEAPYEQYF.

CDR3: CASRTDRLAKNIQYF. The CDR3 region has the DNA TGTGCCAGCAGAACCGACAGACTAGCCAAAAACATTCAGTACTTC. The chain combines TRBV6-5 with TRBJ2-4, with D tentatively TRBD1 (5 bases). The CDR3 length is 15 residues. V was pared by 6 bases and J by 0 bases, with 12 bases between. Germline CDR1 and CDR2: MNHEY and SVGAGI.

The chain employs TRBV4-2 and TRBJ2-2, with D perhaps TRBD1 or TRBD2 (5 bases each). The CDR3 has 15 amino acids. Looked up from germline, CDR1 is LGHNA and CDR2 is YNFKEQ. V lost 4 bases to trimming and J lost 8 bases, with 17 bases between them. CDR3 sequence reads: CASSRTGASAGELFF. Here the CDR3 DNA reads TGTGCCAGCAGCCGAACCGGGGCCTCCGCAGGGGAGCTGTTTTTT.

The V call is TRBV11-3, the J call TRBJ1-2; possibly TRBD1 for D (6 bases). Germline lookup yields CDR1 SGHNT and CDR2 YENEEA. Trimming removed 2 bases from V and 3 bases from J, with 10 bases in between. CDR3 size: 14 residues. The CDR3 DNA follows: TGTGCCAGCAGCTTATTACAGGGACACTATGGCTACACCTTC. Encoded protein: CASSLLQGHYGYTF. Drawing the rest from reference TRBV11-3 and TRBJ1-2, the complete variable domain is EAGVVQSPRYKIIEKKQPVAFWCNPISGHNTLYWYLQNLGQGPELLIRYENEEAVDDSQLPKDRFSAERLKGVDSTLKIQPAELGDSAVYLCASSLLQGHYGYTFGSGTRLTVV.

The chain joins TRBV29-1 to TRBJ2-5; TRBD2 matches at 8 bases. CDR1 is SQVTM, CDR2 ANQGSEA, per germline. The J segment lost 5 bases and the V segment lost 3 bases, leaving 8 bases of the junction unmatched. The CDR3 is 14 residues long. The CDR3 nucleotides are TGCAGCGTTGATCAAGCGGGAGTGGGGGAGACCCAGTACTTC. It is translated as CSVDQAGVGETQYF.

This clonotype was seen at least ten times. The chain is built from TRBV30 and TRBJ1-5, with TRBD1 matching 7 bases. The CDR3 totals 13 residues. The germline CDR1 and CDR2 sequences are GTSNPN and SVGIG (reference sequence). The junction had 3 bases not matched to a gene; V was cut back by 4 bases and J by 3 bases. This chain's CDR3 is CAWTTGINQPQHF. DNA of the CDR3: TGTGCCTGGACGACAGGGATCAATCAGCCCCAGCATTTT.

A few counts support this clonotype. This sequence joins TRBV7-2 and TRBJ2-3; the match to TRBD1 covers 10 bases. This CDR3 is built from 16 residues. Germline CDR1 reads SGHTA; CDR2 reads FQGNSA. With 5 bases clipped from V and 1 base from J, the junction kept 6 bases outside the gene matches. CDR3 amino acids: CASSPSGTGGTDTQYF. The CDR3 DNA follows: TGTGCCAGCAGCCCTTCTGGGACAGGGGGCACAGATACGCAGTATTTT.

This clonotype was recorded once. The chain recombines TRBV30 with TRBJ2-5; a weak D match, TRBD2 (6 bases). This CDR3 has 15 amino acids. V was pared by 0 bases and J by 2 bases, with 13 bases between. Looked up from germline, CDR1 is GTSNPN and CDR2 is SVGIG (reference sequence). This chain's CDR3 is CAWSVILSGQETQYF. DNA for the CDR3: TGTGCCTGGAGTGTAATCCTTAGCGGACAAGAGACCCAGTACTTC.

The CDR3 is CSVAIAGGGTGELFF. The DNA for the CDR3 is TGCAGCGTGGCGATAGCGGGGGGAGGCACCGGGGAGCTGTTTTTT. The V and J genes are TRBV29-1 and TRBJ2-2; 10 positions match TRBD2. Germline lookup yields CDR1 SQVTM and CDR2 ANQGSEA. The J segment lost 4 bases and the V segment lost 6 bases, leaving 8 bases of the junction unmatched. This CDR3 is 15 amino acids long.

This clonotype turned up a few times. The chain combines TRBV28 with TRBJ2-3; TRBD1 is a possible D gene (6 bases). This CDR3 has 16 residues. Germline V gene lookup returns CDR1 MDHEN and CDR2 SYDVKM. V lost 7 bases and J lost 2, with 19 bases in between. The DNA for the CDR3 is TGTGCCAGCACCCGAGGGACCGGACAGTACACAGATACGCAGTATTTT. Translated: CASTRGTGQYTDTQYF. Complete variable domain (other parts from reference TRBV28 and TRBJ2-3): DVKVTQSSRYLVKRTGEKVFLECVQDMDHENMFWYRQDPGLGLRLIYFSYDVKMKEKGDIPEGYSVSREKKERFSLILESASTNQTSMYLCASTRGTGQYTDTQYFGPGTRLTVL.

This clonotype was counted at least ten times. The chain links TRBV29-1 to TRBJ1-1; a weak D match, TRBD1 (5 bases). The CDR3 runs 14 residues. V shed 0 bases and J shed 11 bases, with 19 bases lying between them. Germline assignment: CDR1 SQVTM and CDR2 ANQGSEA. The CDR3: CSVEERGPNRPAFF. The CDR3 DNA reads as TGCAGCGTTGAAGAAAGGGGACCGAACCGGCCGGCTTTCTTT.